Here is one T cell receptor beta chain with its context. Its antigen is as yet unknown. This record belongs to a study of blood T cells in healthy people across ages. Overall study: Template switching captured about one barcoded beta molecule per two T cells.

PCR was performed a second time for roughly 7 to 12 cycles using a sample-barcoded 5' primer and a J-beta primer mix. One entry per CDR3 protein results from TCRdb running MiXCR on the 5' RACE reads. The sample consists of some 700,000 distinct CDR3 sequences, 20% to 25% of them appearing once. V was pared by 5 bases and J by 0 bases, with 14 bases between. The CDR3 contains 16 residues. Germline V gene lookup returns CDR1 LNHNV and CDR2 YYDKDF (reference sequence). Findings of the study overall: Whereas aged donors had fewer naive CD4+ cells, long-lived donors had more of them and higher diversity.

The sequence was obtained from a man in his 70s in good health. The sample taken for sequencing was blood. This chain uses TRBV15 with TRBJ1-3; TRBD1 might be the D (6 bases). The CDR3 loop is CATSGGDTHSGNTIYF. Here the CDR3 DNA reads TGTGCCACCAGCGGAGGGGACACCCACTCTGGAAACACCATATATTTT.